These 19 T cell receptor beta chains were sequenced from one sample in a study of T-cell reconstitution after alpha-beta-depleted transplantation in children. Unique molecular identifiers were incorporated during preparation of the TCRbeta library. TCRdb re-derived calls from the PCR reads in MiXCR, one entry per CDR3 protein. Counted here are around 300,000 distinct CDR3 sequences, nearly 8% occurring once; the ten biggest clones make up approximately 8.2%. Study outcomes and limitations: Newly generated T cells supplied most T-cell counts and diversity one year post-transplant.

Their specific antigens are unknown. Sequencing used peripheral blood, obtained 360 days after TCRalphabeta/CD19-depleted stem cell transplant. All receptors derive from a female patient between 2 and 15 years old who had a stem cell transplant for Fanconi anemia, so the T cells may come from the graft donor.

The chain couples TRBV5-6 to TRBJ1-1; 7 bases match TRBD1. Trimming at V came to 5 bases and at J to 0 bases, leaving 4 bases not matched to a gene. The CDR3 has 14 amino acids. Germline assignment: CDR1 SGHDT and CDR2 YYEEEE. The CDR3: CASSEGQLNTEAFF. The CDR3 DNA reads TGTGCCAGCAGTGAGGGACAGCTGAACACTGAAGCTTTCTTT.

This clonotype was picked up many times. V gene TRBV7-9 combines with J gene TRBJ2-3; 7 nucleotides align to TRBD2. This CDR3 comprises 15 residues. After removal of 5 bases from V and 0 bases from J, the junction contained 5 bases not matched to a gene. Germline V gene sequence: CDR1 SEHNR, CDR2 FQNEAQ (reference sequence). The CDR3 DNA reads as TGTGCCAGCAGCCCTACTAGCGTGAGCACAGATACGCAGTATTTT. It specifies CASSPTSVSTDTQYF.

In this sample, this clonotype turned up many times. The genes are TRBV5-1 and TRBJ1-1; D is undetermined. Germline-derived CDR1 and CDR2 are SGHRS and YFSETQ. The V end was cut by 2 bases, the J end by 0 bases, with 8 bases between. CDR3 length: 14 amino acids. CDR3 sequence reads: CASSFLSVNTEAFF. The CDR3 nucleotides read TGCGCCAGCAGCTTCTTATCGGTGAACACTGAAGCTTTCTTT. Based on the CDR3 plus reference TRBV5-1 and TRBJ1-1, the full variable domain is KAGVTQTPRYLIKTRGQQVTLSCSPISGHRSVSWYQQTPGQGLQFLFEYFSETQRNKGNFPGRFSGRQFSNSRSEMNVSTLELGDSALYLCASSFLSVNTEAFFGQGTRLTVV.

This chain links TRBV7-9 with TRBJ1-3; possible D gene TRBD1, 6 bases. This CDR3 has 16 residues. Germline V gene sequence: CDR1 SEHNR, CDR2 FQNEAQ (reference sequence). The V and J ends lost 1 base and 4 bases respectively, with 14 bases between them. CDR3 in DNA: TGTGCCAGCAGCTTAGAGCGGGACACGGCAGGAAACACCATATATTTT. It translates to CASSLERDTAGNTIYF.

Ten or more counts support this clonotype. The chain couples TRBV4-2 to TRBJ1-2, with D hard to call. The CDR3 length is 14 residues. Germline values: CDR1 LGHNA, CDR2 YNFKEQ. Trimming took 4 bases from V and 6 from J, leaving 15 bases between them. CDR3 in DNA: TGTGCCAGCAGCCCCCTAGGCCTCTTGGATGGCTACACCTTC. Encoded protein: CASSPLGLLDGYTF.

Concerning this clonotype: A much larger clone lies one base from this, so it may be a read error. V gene TRBV20-1 combines with J gene TRBJ2-7; no definite D call. The J call could be wrong; TRBJ2-1 is a better fit for the DNA end. Germline assignment: CDR1 DFQATT and CDR2 SNEGSKA (reference sequence). The CDR3 loop spans 12 amino acids. The CDR3 spells CSAWIGVDEQFF. The CDR3 DNA is TGCAGTGCTTGGATCGGCGTCGACGAGCAGTTCTTC.

This clonotype occurred a few times. V and J are TRBV7-9 and TRBJ2-5, with no clear D. Trimming removed 3 bases from V and 5 bases from J, with 10 bases in between. This CDR3 region has 13 residues. CDR1 is SEHNR, CDR2 FQNEAQ, per germline (reference sequence). The CDR3 loop reads CASSFLKRETQYF. The CDR3 DNA is TGTGCCAGCAGCTTTTTGAAACGGGAGACCCAGTACTTC.

The chain carries TRBV6-2 or TRBV6-3 and TRBJ2-1; D remains unclear. This CDR3 is built from 15 residues. Trimming cost V 0 bases and J 5 bases, with 11 bases left between them. In germline, CDR1 is MNHEY, CDR2 SVGEGT. The CDR3 nucleotides read TGTGCCAGCAGTTACTCGCGAATCCTGAACAATGAGCAGTTCTTC. Amino acid sequence: CASSYSRILNNEQFF.

This clonotype was seen ten or more times. The V call is TRBV9, the J call TRBJ2-5; maybe TRBD2 (5 bases). The CDR3 is 15 residues long. The germline CDR1 and CDR2 sequences are SGDLS and YYNGEE. V dropped 0 bases and J dropped 0 bases, with 9 bases sitting between them. Here the CDR3 DNA reads TGTGCCAGCAGCGTAGCGGGGTCCAACCAAGAGACCCAGTACTTC. This codes for CASSVAGSNQETQYF.

This clonotype was counted at least ten times. This chain uses TRBV9 with TRBJ2-1; TRBD1 aligns across 8 bases. The germline CDR1 and CDR2 sequences are SGDLS and YYNGEE. The CDR3 has 13 residues. The V gene end was trimmed by 4 bases and the J gene end by 7 bases; junction bases not matched to a gene: 4. The chain's CDR3 is CASSQHRGNEQFF. In nucleotides, the CDR3 is TGTGCCAGCAGCCAACACAGGGGGAATGAGCAGTTCTTC.

This clonotype was counted between two and nine times. The chain carries TRBV7-9 and TRBJ2-3, with TRBD2 matching 12 bases. This CDR3 spans 16 amino acids. The J segment lost 5 bases and the V segment lost 5 bases, leaving 8 bases of the junction unmatched. Looked up from germline, CDR1 is SEHNR and CDR2 is FQNEAQ (reference sequence). The CDR3 loop reads CASSLRLAGVLDTQYF. The CDR3 nucleotides read TGTGCCAGCAGCCTCCGACTAGCGGGGGTTCTAGATACGCAGTATTTT.

This clonotype has more than one count but fewer than ten. The CDR3 is CASSVIGGYGDNEQFF. In DNA form, the CDR3 reads TGTGCCAGCAGCGTAATTGGAGGGTATGGAGACAATGAGCAGTTCTTC. V usage is TRBV9 and J usage is TRBJ2-1; tentatively, D is TRBD2 (6 bases). V gave up 1 base and J gave up 5 bases, with 16 bases separating them. The CDR3 runs 16 residues. Germline V lookup: CDR1 SGDLS, CDR2 YYNGEE.

This clonotype was observed a few times. The rearrangement links TRBV18 to TRBJ2-7; D assignment may be TRBD1 or TRBD2 (7 bases each). The CDR3 length is 16 residues. Trimming left V 3 bases short and J 6 bases short, with 21 bases between. The germline V gene encodes CDR1 KGHSH and CDR2 LQKENI. CDR3: CASSPRTGTAGLEQYF. CDR3 bases: TGTGCCAGCTCACCTAGAACAGGGACAGCGGGACTCGAGCAGTACTTC. Variable domain in full (rest from reference TRBV18 and TRBJ2-7): NAGVMQNPRHLVRRRGQEARLRCSPMKGHSHVYWYRQLPEEGLKFMVYLQKENIIDESGMPKERFSAEFPKEGPSILRIQQVVRGDSAAYFCASSPRTGTAGLEQYFGPGTRLTVT.

This clonotype was detected ten times or more. V gene TRBV28 combines with J gene TRBJ2-1; 7 nucleotides line up with TRBD2. The CDR3 has 12 amino acids. Trimming took 2 bases from V and 15 from J; bases not matched to a gene: 7. The germline CDR1 and CDR2 sequences are MDHEN and SYDVKM. CDR3 DNA: TGTGCCAGCAGTTTACGTGACGGGAGGCGGTTCTTC. It specifies CASSLRDGRRFF.

This clonotype was seen repeatedly, ten times or more. The rearrangement uses TRBV20-1 and TRBJ2-1, with no clear D. CDR1 and CDR2 (germline): DFQATT, SNEGSKA (reference sequence). Trimming took 3 bases from V and 1 from J, leaving 10 bases between them. This CDR3 is 14 amino acids long. The CDR3 region has the DNA TGCAGTGCTAGGGGTTTAGGGTCCTACAATGAGCAGTTCTTC. It specifies CSARGLGSYNEQFF.

The chain is built from TRBV7-6 and TRBJ1-1, with 9 positions matching TRBD1. CDR3 length: 15 residues. With 0 bases clipped from V and 5 bases from J, the junction kept 4 bases outside the gene matches. The V gene's germline CDR1 is SGHVS and CDR2 FNYEAQ. CDR3 nucleotide sequence: TGTGCCAGCAGCTTAGCCCACGGGACAGGGACTGAAGCTTTCTTT. It is translated as CASSLAHGTGTEAFF.

This clonotype appeared a few times. Being one base from a much bigger clone, this may be a read error. The chain has TRBV2 and TRBJ2-3, with D possibly being TRBD2 (5 bases). Per the germline V gene, CDR1 is SNHLY and CDR2 is FYNNEI. V lost 2 bases, J lost 7 bases, and 7 bases lay in between. This CDR3 comprises 12 residues. CDR3 residues: CASSEPSNTQYF. DNA of the CDR3: TGTGCCAGCAGTGAACCTAGCAATACGCAGTATTTT.

This clonotype was counted only a few times. The gene calls are TRBV12-3 or TRBV12-4 and TRBJ1-2; 9 bases map to TRBD1. The trim removed 5 bases at V and 0 bases at J, leaving 16 bases unmatched. There are 19 residues in the CDR3. The CDR3 is CASSPPLPGQGFPNYGYTF. The CDR3 bases are TGTGCCAGCAGTCCCCCGTTACCGGGACAGGGCTTCCCTAACTATGGCTACACCTTC.

The V and J genes are TRBV27 and TRBJ2-3; maybe TRBD2 (5 bases). The V and J ends lost 4 bases and 3 bases respectively, with 11 bases between them. This CDR3 region has 14 residues. Germline V gene lookup returns CDR1 MNHEY and CDR2 SMNVEV (reference sequence). CDR3 amino acids: CASSSLDLTDTQYF. Here the CDR3 DNA reads TGTGCCAGCAGTTCCCTGGACTTAACAGATACGCAGTATTTT.